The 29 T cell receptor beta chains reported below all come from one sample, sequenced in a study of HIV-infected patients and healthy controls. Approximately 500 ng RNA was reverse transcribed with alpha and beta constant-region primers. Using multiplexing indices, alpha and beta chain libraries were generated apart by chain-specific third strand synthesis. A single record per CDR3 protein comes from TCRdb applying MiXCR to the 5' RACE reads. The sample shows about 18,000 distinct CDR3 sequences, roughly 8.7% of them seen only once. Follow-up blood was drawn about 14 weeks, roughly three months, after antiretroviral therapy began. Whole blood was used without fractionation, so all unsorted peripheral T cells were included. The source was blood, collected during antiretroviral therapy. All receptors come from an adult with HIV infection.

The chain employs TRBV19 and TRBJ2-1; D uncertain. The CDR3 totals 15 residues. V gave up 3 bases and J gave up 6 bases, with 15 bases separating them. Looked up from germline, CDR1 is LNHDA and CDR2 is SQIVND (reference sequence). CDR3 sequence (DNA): TGTGCCAGTAGTATTGGGTGGGCGGACCGCAATGAGCAGTTCTTC. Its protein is CASSIGWADRNEQFF.

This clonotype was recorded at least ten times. Written as DNA, the CDR3 is TGTGCCAGCAGCTTAGGGGACAGCACAGATACGCAGTATTTT. This translates into CASSLGDSTDTQYF. V and J are TRBV7-9 and TRBJ2-3, with D tentatively TRBD1 or TRBD2 (5 bases each). The CDR3 loop spans 14 amino acids. Trimming removed 1 base from V and 0 bases from J, with 5 bases in between. CDR1 and CDR2 (germline): SEHNR, FQNEAQ (reference sequence).

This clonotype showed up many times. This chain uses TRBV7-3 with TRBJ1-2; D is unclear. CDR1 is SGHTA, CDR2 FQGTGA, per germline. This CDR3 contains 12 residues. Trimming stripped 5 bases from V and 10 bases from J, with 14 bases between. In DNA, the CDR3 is TGTGCCAGCAGCGCCGACCGAGCTTCCTACACCTTC. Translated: CASSADRASYTF. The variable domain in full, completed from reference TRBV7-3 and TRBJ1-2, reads GAGVSQTPSNKVTEKGKYVELRCDPISGHTALYWYRQSLGQGPEFLIYFQGTGAADDSGLPNDRFFAVRPEGSVSTLKIQRTERGDSAVYLCASSADRASYTFGSGTRLTVV.

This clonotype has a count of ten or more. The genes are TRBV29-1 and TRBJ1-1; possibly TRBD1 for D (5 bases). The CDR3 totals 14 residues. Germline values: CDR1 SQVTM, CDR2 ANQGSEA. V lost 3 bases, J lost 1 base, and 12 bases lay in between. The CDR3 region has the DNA TGCAGCGTTGAGCTAGCAGGGTCGAACACTGAAGCTTTCTTT. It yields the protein CSVELAGSNTEAFF.

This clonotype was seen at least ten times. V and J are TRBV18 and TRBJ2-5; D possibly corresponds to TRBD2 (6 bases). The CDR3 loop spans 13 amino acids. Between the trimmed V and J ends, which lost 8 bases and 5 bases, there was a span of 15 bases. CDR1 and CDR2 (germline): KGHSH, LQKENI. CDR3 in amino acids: CASTRTEGETQYF. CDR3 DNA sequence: TGTGCCAGCACTCGGACGGAGGGGGAGACCCAGTACTTC.

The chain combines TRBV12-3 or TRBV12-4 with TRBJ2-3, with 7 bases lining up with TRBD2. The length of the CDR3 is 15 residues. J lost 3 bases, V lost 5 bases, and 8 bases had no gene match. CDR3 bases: TGTGCCAGCAGTCACACTAGCGAAAATACAGATACGCAGTATTTT. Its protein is CASSHTSENTDTQYF.

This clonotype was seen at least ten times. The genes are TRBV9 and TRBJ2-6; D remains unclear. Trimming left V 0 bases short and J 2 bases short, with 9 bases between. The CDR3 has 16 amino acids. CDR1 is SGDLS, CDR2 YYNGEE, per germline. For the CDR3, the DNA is TGTGCCAGCAGCGTAGTAGCTGCTGCTGGGGCCAACGTCCTGACTTTC. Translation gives CASSVVAAAGANVLTF.

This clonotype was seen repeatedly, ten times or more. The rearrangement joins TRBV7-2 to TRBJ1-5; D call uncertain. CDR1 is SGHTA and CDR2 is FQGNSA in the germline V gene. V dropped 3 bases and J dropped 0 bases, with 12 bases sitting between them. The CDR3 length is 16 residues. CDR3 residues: CASSFIGSFSNQPQHF. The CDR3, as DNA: TGTGCCAGCAGCTTTATCGGCTCTTTTAGCAATCAGCCCCAGCATTTT.

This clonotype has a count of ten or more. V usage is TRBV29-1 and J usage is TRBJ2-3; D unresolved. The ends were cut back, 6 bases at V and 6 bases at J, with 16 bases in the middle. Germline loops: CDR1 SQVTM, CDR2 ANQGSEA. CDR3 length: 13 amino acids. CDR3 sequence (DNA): TGCAGCGTCGAGCCGGACGGACCCGATACGCAGTATTTT. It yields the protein CSVEPDGPDTQYF.

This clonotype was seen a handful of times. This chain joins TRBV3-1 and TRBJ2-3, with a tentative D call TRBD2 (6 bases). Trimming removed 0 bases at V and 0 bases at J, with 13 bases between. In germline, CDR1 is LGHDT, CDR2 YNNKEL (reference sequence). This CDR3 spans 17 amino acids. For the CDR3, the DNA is TGTGCCAGCAGCCAAGACGGATTAGCGGAGAGCACAGATACGCAGTATTTT. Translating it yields CASSQDGLAESTDTQYF.

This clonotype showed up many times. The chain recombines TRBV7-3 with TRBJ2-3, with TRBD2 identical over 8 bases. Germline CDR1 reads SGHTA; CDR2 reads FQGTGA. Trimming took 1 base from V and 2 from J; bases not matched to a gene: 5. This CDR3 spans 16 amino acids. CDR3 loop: CASSLIAGGYTDTQYF. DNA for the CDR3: TGTGCCAGCAGCTTAATCGCGGGGGGTTACACAGATACGCAGTATTTT.

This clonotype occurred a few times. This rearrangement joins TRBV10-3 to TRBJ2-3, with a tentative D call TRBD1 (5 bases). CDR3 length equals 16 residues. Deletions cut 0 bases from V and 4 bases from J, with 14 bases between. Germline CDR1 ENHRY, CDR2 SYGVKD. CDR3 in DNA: TGTGCCATCAGTGAGTCCCCGGACACGGCCCCAGATACGCAGTATTTT. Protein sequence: CAISESPDTAPDTQYF.

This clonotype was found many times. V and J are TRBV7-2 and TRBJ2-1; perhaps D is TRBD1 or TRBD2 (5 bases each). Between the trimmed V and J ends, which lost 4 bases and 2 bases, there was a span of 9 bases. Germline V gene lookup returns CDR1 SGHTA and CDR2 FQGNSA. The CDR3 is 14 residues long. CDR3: CASSSRGAYNEQFF. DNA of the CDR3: TGTGCCAGCAGCTCCCGGGGCGCCTACAATGAGCAGTTCTTC.

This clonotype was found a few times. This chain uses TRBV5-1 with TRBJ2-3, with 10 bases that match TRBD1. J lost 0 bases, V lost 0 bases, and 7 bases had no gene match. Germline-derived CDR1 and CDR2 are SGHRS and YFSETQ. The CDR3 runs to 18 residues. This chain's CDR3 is CASSLALRQGASTDTQYF. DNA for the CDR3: TGCGCCAGCAGCTTGGCCCTGAGACAGGGGGCGAGCACAGATACGCAGTATTTT.

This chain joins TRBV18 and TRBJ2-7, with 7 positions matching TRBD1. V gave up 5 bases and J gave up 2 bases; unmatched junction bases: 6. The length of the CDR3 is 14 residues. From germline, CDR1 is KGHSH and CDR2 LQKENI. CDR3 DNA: TGTGCCAGCTCAGGCGAACAGGGGCCCTACGAGCAGTACTTC. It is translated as CASSGEQGPYEQYF.

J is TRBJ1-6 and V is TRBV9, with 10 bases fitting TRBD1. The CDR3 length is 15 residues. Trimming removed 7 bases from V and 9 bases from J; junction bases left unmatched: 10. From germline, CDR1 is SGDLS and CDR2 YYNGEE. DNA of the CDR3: TGTGCCAGCGGGTCTGACAGGGGGCCTAGTTCACCCCTCCACTTT. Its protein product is CASGSDRGPSSPLHF.

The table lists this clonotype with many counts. The CDR3 spells CASSLTFPNPNGELFF. The DNA for the CDR3 is TGTGCCAGCAGCTTAACGTTCCCCAACCCGAATGGGGAGCTGTTTTTT. The genes are TRBV7-3 and TRBJ2-2; D is unclear. The CDR3 spans 16 residues. Germline assignment: CDR1 SGHTA and CDR2 FQGTGA. Trimming removed 0 bases at V and 8 bases at J, with 16 bases between.

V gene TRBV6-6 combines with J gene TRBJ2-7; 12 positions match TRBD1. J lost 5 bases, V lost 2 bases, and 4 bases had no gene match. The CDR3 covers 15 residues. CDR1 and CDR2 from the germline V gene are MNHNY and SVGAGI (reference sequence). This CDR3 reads CASSYGGTGGHEQYF. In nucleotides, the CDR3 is TGTGCCAGCAGTTACGGTGGGACAGGGGGCCACGAGCAGTACTTC.

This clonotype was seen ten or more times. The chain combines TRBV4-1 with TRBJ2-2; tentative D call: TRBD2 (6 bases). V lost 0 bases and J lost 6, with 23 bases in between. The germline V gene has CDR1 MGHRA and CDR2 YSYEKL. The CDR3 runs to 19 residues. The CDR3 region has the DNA TGCGCCAGCAGCCAAGATAGGGAGCGGGCGGGTAGTGGCGCCGGGGAGCTGTTTTTT. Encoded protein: CASSQDRERAGSGAGELFF.

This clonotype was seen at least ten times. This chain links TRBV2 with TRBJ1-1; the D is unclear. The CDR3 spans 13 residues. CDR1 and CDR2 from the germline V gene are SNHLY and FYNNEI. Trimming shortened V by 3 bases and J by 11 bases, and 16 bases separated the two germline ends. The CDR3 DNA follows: TGTGCCAGCAGTGACGCCATGAGTACTTGGGCTTTCTTT. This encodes CASSDAMSTWAFF.

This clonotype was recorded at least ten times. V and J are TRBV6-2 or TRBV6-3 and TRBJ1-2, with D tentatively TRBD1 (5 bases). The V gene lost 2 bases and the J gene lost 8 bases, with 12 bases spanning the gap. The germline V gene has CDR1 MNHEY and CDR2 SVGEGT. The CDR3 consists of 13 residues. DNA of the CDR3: TGTGCCAGCAGTTACAACCGACAGAGAGGCTACACCTTC. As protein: CASSYNRQRGYTF.

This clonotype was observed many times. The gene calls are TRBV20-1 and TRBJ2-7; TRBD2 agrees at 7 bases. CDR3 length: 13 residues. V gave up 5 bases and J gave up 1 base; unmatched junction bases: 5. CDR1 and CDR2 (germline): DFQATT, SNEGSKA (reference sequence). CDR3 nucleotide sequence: TGCAGTGCTTGGACTAGGGTTTCCTACGAGCAGTACTTC. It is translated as CSAWTRVSYEQYF.

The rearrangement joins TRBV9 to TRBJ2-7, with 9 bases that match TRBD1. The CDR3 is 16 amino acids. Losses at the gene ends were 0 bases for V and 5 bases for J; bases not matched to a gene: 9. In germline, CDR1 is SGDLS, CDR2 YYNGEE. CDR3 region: CASSVAAGTGTDEQYF. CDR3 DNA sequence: TGTGCCAGCAGCGTAGCGGCGGGGACAGGGACCGACGAGCAGTACTTC.

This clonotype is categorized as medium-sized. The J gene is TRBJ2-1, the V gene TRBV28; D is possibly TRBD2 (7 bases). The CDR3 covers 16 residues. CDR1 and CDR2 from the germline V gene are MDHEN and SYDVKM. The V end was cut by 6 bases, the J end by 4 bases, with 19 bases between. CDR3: CASSSPGGRLYNEQFF. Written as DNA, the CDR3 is TGTGCCAGCAGCTCTCCCGGGGGGCGTCTTTACAATGAGCAGTTCTTC.

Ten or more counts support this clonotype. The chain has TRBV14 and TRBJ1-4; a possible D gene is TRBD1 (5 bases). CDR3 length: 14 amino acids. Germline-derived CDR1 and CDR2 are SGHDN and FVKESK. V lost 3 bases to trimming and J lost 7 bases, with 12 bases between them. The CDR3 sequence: CASSHRGTVEKLFF. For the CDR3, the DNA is TGTGCCAGCAGCCATCGAGGGACGGTTGAAAAACTGTTTTTT.

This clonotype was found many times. The CDR3 region has the DNA TGTGCCAGCAGCTTTTTGACAGGTACCCTCTCTGGAAACACCATATATTTT. Residues: CASSFLTGTLSGNTIYF. The chain combines TRBV5-4 with TRBJ1-3; D might be TRBD1 (6 bases). The germline CDR1 and CDR2 sequences are SGHNT and YYREEE (reference sequence). The V end was cut by 2 bases, the J end by 0 bases, with 15 bases between. This CDR3 region has 17 residues.

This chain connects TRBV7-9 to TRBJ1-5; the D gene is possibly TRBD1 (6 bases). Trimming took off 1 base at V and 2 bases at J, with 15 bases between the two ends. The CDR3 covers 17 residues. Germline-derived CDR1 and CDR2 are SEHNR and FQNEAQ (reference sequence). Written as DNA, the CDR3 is TGTGCCAGCAGCTTAGACCAGGATTCAGGGGGCAATCAGCCCCAGCATTTT. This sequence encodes CASSLDQDSGGNQPQHF.

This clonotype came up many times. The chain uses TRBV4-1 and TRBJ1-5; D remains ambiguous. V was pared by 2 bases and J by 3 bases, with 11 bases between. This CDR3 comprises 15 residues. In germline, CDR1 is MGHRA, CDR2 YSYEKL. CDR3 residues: CASSQSSDLNQPQHF. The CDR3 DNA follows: TGCGCCAGCAGCCAATCGAGCGATCTCAATCAGCCCCAGCATTTT.

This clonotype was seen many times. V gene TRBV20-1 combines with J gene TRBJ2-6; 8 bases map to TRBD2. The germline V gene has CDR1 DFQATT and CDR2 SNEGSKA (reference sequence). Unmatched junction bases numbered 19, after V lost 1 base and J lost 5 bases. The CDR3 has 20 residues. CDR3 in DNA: TGCAGTGCTAGAGTAGGAATGAGGCTAGCGGGCGTATCCCGGGCCAACGTCCTGACTTTC. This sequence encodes CSARVGMRLAGVSRANVLTF.